The text below deals with one T cell receptor (beta chain). This entry comes from a study of blood T cell repertoires in COVID-19. The overall study: The United States, Italy and Spain were the sources of the acute and convalescent COVID-19 samples. Sources were T cells, B-cell-depleted T cells, or PBMCs; the material itself was cDNA or gDNA.

How the authors handled the data: Amplification of reference gene primers provided the estimated nucleated cell counts. The method was immunoSEQ multiplex PCR; TCRdb's version includes in-frame clones alone and lacks a portion of them. That table gives V, J and clone size, and the DNA gave D and trimming. The table has approximately 150,000 clones, approximately 90% seen once. Sequencing was carried out using peripheral blood. The receptor comes from a woman between 50 and 59 years old with active or convalescent COVID-19.

In DNA, the CDR3 is TGCGCCAGCAGCCCCGGGTTAGGGGGCGCCGGGGTAAACATTCAGTACTTC. Translating it yields CASSPGLGGAGVNIQYF. The rearrangement links TRBV5-1 to TRBJ2-4; TRBD1 matches at 7 bases. With 4 bases clipped from V and 6 bases from J, the junction kept 16 bases outside the gene matches. CDR1 and CDR2 (germline): SGHRS, YFSETQ. The CDR3 is made up of 17 amino acids.